The 28 T cell receptor beta chains given below trace back to one sample, sequenced in a study of T cell responses to AZD1222 COVID-19 vaccine. Produced via immunoSEQ multiplex PCR; TCRdb's table is partial and in-frame only. Among more than 95,000 clones listed, 75% to 90% were seen once. The material sequenced was peripheral blood, taken 28 days after the second AZD1222 dose. These TCRs come from an adult who received the AZD1222 COVID-19 vaccine.

This clone was counted a few times. This chain joins TRBV18 and TRBJ1-4; D perhaps matches TRBD1 (6 bases). Germline loops: CDR1 KGHSH, CDR2 LQKENI. The ends were cut back, 2 bases at V and 7 bases at J, with 14 bases in the middle. The CDR3 spans 15 residues. The CDR3 sequence is CASSPATGFGEKLFF. CDR3 sequence (DNA): TGTGCCAGCTCACCAGCCACAGGGTTTGGTGAAAAACTGTTTTTT.

The J gene is TRBJ1-3, the V gene TRBV19; 8 positions agree with TRBD1. With V trimmed by 3 bases and J by 0 bases, 4 bases remained unmatched. The CDR3 is 16 amino acids. Germline V lookup: CDR1 LNHDA, CDR2 SQIVND (reference sequence). The CDR3: CASSIRQGSSGNTIYF. As DNA, the CDR3 is TGTGCCAGTAGTATCCGACAGGGGAGCTCTGGAAACACCATATATTTT.

The chain links TRBV28 to TRBJ1-3; possibly TRBD1 for D (5 bases). V was trimmed by 3 bases and J by 4 bases, leaving 16 bases between them. Germline-derived CDR1 and CDR2 are MDHEN and SYDVKM. The CDR3 contains 16 residues. The CDR3 protein is CASSLGPLRSGNTIYF. In nucleotides, the CDR3 is TGTGCCAGCAGTTTGGGACCCCTTCGGTCCGGAAACACCATATATTTT. Full variable domain (missing parts from reference TRBV28 and TRBJ1-3): DVKVTQSSRYLVKRTGEKVFLECVQDMDHENMFWYRQDPGLGLRLIYFSYDVKMKEKGDIPEGYSVSREKKERFSLILESASTNQTSMYLCASSLGPLRSGNTIYFGEGSWLTVV.

This clone was seen only a few times. This sequence joins TRBV28 and TRBJ1-2; maybe TRBD1 (6 bases). In germline, CDR1 is MDHEN, CDR2 SYDVKM. V was pared by 4 bases and J by 13 bases, with 22 bases between. The length of the CDR3 is 14 residues. This CDR3 is CASSSPPGGARSTF. The CDR3 DNA is TGTGCCAGCAGTTCCCCCCCCGGGGGGGCGCGAAGCACCTTC.

The chain combines TRBV7-8 with TRBJ2-2, with D possibly TRBD2 on 5 matching bases. Germline CDR1 and CDR2: SGHVS and FQNEAQ. The CDR3 has 17 residues. With 5 bases removed from V and 6 bases from J, the gap between germline ends came to 22 bases. CDR3 residues: CASSRRTPGLTAGELFF. CDR3 sequence (DNA): TGTGCCAGCAGCCGACGGACGCCCGGACTCACAGCCGGGGAGCTGTTTTTT.

The chain carries TRBV5-1 and TRBJ2-2, with TRBD1 matching over 9 bases. Germline V CDR1 and CDR2: SGHRS, YFSETQ. The CDR3 covers 15 residues. V was pared by 6 bases and J by 2 bases, with 5 bases of the junction left unmatched. The CDR3 DNA is TGCGCCAGCAATCCGGGACAGGGCAACACCGGGGAGCTGTTTTTT. Translation gives CASNPGQGNTGELFF.

The V and J genes are TRBV13 and TRBJ2-4; possible D gene TRBD1, 6 bases. The V end was cut by 3 bases, the J end by 0 bases, with 24 bases between. CDR1 is PRHDT, CDR2 FYEKMQ, per germline (reference sequence). This CDR3 is built from 20 residues. CDR3 protein: CASSLRIRDKALRAKNIQYF. The CDR3 DNA reads TGTGCCAGCAGCTTGAGGATCCGGGACAAGGCTTTACGAGCCAAAAACATTCAGTACTTC.

This chain connects TRBV7-8 to TRBJ1-4; D ambiguous. The CDR3 spans 15 residues. Germline CDR1 SGHVS, CDR2 FQNEAQ. V gave up 5 bases and J gave up 1 base, with 11 bases separating them. CDR3 DNA: TGTGCCAGCAGCCCCTACAGTTTAACTAATGAAAAACTGTTTTTT. Its protein product is CASSPYSLTNEKLFF.

This clone was found once. The rearrangement links TRBV6-5 to TRBJ2-1; TRBD1 aligns across 8 bases. Germline CDR1 reads MNHEY; CDR2 reads SVGAGI. After removal of 9 bases from V and 4 bases from J, the junction contained 5 bases not matched to a gene. CDR3 length: 13 residues. The CDR3 region is CARPDRDYNEQFF. The CDR3 nucleotides are TGTGCCAGACCGGACAGGGATTACAATGAGCAGTTCTTC.

The V call is TRBV6-5, the J call TRBJ1-5; the D is unclear. Germline V gene lookup returns CDR1 MNHEY and CDR2 SVGAGI. The V end lost 2 bases, the J end lost 3 bases, and 2 bases lay between the germline ends. The CDR3 loop spans 12 amino acids. The CDR3 DNA reads TGTGCCAGCAGTTACGTCAATCAGCCCCAGCATTTT. It encodes CASSYVNQPQHF.

This sequence joins TRBV9 and TRBJ1-4, with a tentative D call TRBD1 (6 bases). V was shortened by 2 bases and J by 8 bases, with 10 bases between the two germline ends. This CDR3 is 13 amino acids long. The V gene's germline CDR1 is SGDLS and CDR2 YYNGEE. CDR3 region: CASSVFTGEKLFF. DNA of the CDR3: TGTGCCAGCAGCGTCTTCACAGGGGAAAAACTGTTTTTT.

The V and J genes are TRBV4-3 and TRBJ1-1; weak D call: TRBD1 (6 bases). The ends were cut back, 1 base at V and 4 bases at J, with 13 bases in the middle. The germline V gene has CDR1 LGHNA and CDR2 YSLEER. The CDR3 contains 15 residues. The CDR3 spells CASSQGGGWGTEAFF. Written as DNA, the CDR3 is TGCGCCAGCAGCCAAGGAGGGGGTTGGGGCACTGAAGCTTTCTTT.

The rearrangement uses TRBV5-1 and TRBJ1-2; possibly TRBD1 for D (5 bases). The CDR3 covers 14 residues. Germline V lookup: CDR1 SGHRS, CDR2 YFSETQ. V dropped 1 base and J dropped 7 bases, with 14 bases sitting between them. The CDR3 DNA is TGCGCCAGCAGCTTGCTTGAGGGGACTCGTGGCTACACCTTC. Translated, it gives CASSLLEGTRGYTF.

V and J are TRBV3-1 (or the pseudogene TRBV3-2) and TRBJ1-1; D gene ambiguous. The germline gives CDR1 LGHDT, CDR2 YNNKEL (reference sequence). The germline V and J ends were trimmed by 1 base and 5 bases, with 14 bases remaining between them. The CDR3 is made up of 15 amino acids. This CDR3 is CASSQAVRGWTEAFF. The CDR3 nucleotides read TGTGCCAGCAGCCAAGCCGTTCGGGGATGGACTGAAGCTTTCTTT.

This clone came up a few times. The chain couples TRBV24-1 to TRBJ2-1; 11 bases agree with TRBD2. CDR1 and CDR2 (germline): KGHDR, SFDVKD. The CDR3 runs 17 residues. Germline trimming cut 3 bases from V and 2 bases from J; bases unmatched to any gene: 5. The CDR3 loop reads CATSDEYSGGAYNEQFF. The CDR3 DNA follows: TGTGCCACCAGTGATGAATATAGCGGGGGGGCCTACAATGAGCAGTTCTTC.

This chain connects TRBV28 to TRBJ1-3, with D perhaps matching TRBD1 (5 bases). This CDR3 contains 14 residues. The V gene's germline CDR1 is MDHEN and CDR2 SYDVKM. V lost 4 bases, J lost 0 bases, and 7 bases lay in between. DNA for the CDR3: TGTGCCAGCAGTTCCGGGACCTCTGGAAACACCATATATTTT. Its protein is CASSSGTSGNTIYF.

This sequence joins TRBV6-5 and TRBJ1-6, with 8 bases identical to TRBD1. The germline V gene encodes CDR1 MNHEY and CDR2 SVGAGI. J was trimmed by 10 bases and V by 5 bases; bases with no gene match: 7. There are 14 residues in the CDR3. The CDR3 DNA follows: TGTGCCAGCAGTCAACAGGGGGGCTGGTCACCCCTCCACTTT. This sequence encodes CASSQQGGWSPLHF.

The gene calls are TRBV19 and TRBJ2-1; 8 positions match TRBD1. The germline V gene has CDR1 LNHDA and CDR2 SQIVND (reference sequence). Trimming cost V 7 bases and J 3 bases; bases outside gene matches: 5. The CDR3 covers 14 residues. CDR3 nucleotide sequence: TGTGCCAGTACGCCGGGACAGGTCTACAATGAGCAGTTCTTC. Translated, it gives CASTPGQVYNEQFF.

The rearrangement uses TRBV18 and TRBJ2-7; D possibly corresponds to TRBD1 (5 bases). Trimming took 3 bases from V and 3 from J, leaving 9 bases between them. Germline CDR1 and CDR2: KGHSH and LQKENI. This CDR3 has 13 amino acids. The CDR3 reads CASSPGPGYEQYF. The CDR3 nucleotides read TGTGCCAGCTCACCGGGGCCGGGCTACGAGCAGTACTTC.

The chain couples TRBV6-6 to TRBJ1-2, with D possibly being TRBD1 (5 bases). V was cut by 6 bases and J by 0 bases, with 29 bases left in between. Germline CDR1 MNHNY, CDR2 SVGAGI (reference sequence). The CDR3 contains 20 residues. The CDR3 spells CASSRHPTSNAGQSNYGYTF. DNA for the CDR3: TGTGCCAGCAGCCGACACCCGACCTCAAATGCGGGGCAATCTAACTATGGCTACACCTTC.

In its sample, this clone is medium-sized. This chain links TRBV7-2 with TRBJ1-6; TRBD1 might be the D (5 bases). Germline CDR1 SGHTA, CDR2 FQGNSA. Trimming cost V 5 bases and J 14 bases, with 10 bases left between them. The CDR3 loop spans 11 amino acids. CDR3 nucleotides: TGTGCCAGCAGCGGGGGTAGTGCCCTCCACTTT. Amino acid sequence: CASSGGSALHF.

The chain joins TRBV5-5 to TRBJ2-7, with 10 positions matching TRBD1. J was trimmed by 3 bases and V by 4 bases; bases with no gene match: 7. This CDR3 spans 15 amino acids. Looked up from germline, CDR1 is SGHKS and CDR2 is YYEKEE (reference sequence). CDR3 sequence: CASSKQDRGNYEQYF. For the CDR3, the DNA is TGTGCCAGCAGCAAACAGGACAGGGGGAACTACGAGCAGTACTTC.

The chain couples TRBV11-2 to TRBJ1-5; D is unclear. The CDR3 length is 13 residues. In germline, CDR1 is SGHAT, CDR2 FQNNGV. V dropped 3 bases and J dropped 5 bases, with 8 bases sitting between them. CDR3 sequence: CASSLERDQPQHF. DNA of the CDR3: TGTGCCAGCAGCTTGGAGAGGGATCAGCCCCAGCATTTT. Based on the CDR3 plus reference TRBV11-2 and TRBJ1-5, the full variable domain is EAGVAQSPRYKIIEKRQSVAFWCNPISGHATLYWYQQILGQGPKLLIQFQNNGVVDDSQLPKDRFSAERLKGVDSTLKIQPAKLEDSAVYLCASSLERDQPQHFGDGTRLSIL.

This clone showed up just once. The V and J genes are TRBV4-2 and TRBJ2-7, with 8 bases that match TRBD2. Losses at the gene ends were 2 bases for V and 4 bases for J; bases not matched to a gene: 7. This CDR3 comprises 15 residues. The germline V gene has CDR1 LGHNA and CDR2 YNFKEQ. CDR3 sequence: CASSQTSGKQYEQYF. The CDR3 nucleotides read TGTGCCAGCAGCCAAACTAGCGGCAAACAATACGAGCAGTACTTC.

V gene TRBV9 combines with J gene TRBJ2-1; 10 positions match TRBD1. The CDR3 sequence is 15 residues long. Trimming removed 0 bases from V and 8 bases from J; junction bases left unmatched: 5. Germline V gene sequence: CDR1 SGDLS, CDR2 YYNGEE. CDR3 sequence: CASSVGDRGRYEQFF. The CDR3 DNA sequence: TGTGCCAGCAGCGTAGGAGACAGGGGGCGGTATGAGCAGTTCTTC.

This clone occurred once. CDR3 amino acids: CASDDDRALGQPQHF. The CDR3 DNA is TGTGCCAGTGACGATGACAGGGCTCTCGGTCAGCCCCAGCATTTT. The chain uses TRBV19 and TRBJ1-5; 7 bases are a match to TRBD1. Trimming took 8 bases from V and 6 from J; bases not matched to a gene: 13. This CDR3 region has 15 residues. Germline V gene lookup returns CDR1 LNHDA and CDR2 SQIVND (reference sequence).

The V and J genes are TRBV6-5 and TRBJ2-7; D unclear. CDR3 length: 14 amino acids. V was pared by 2 bases and J by 0 bases, with 8 bases between. CDR1 MNHEY and CDR2 SVGAGI come from the germline V gene. The CDR3 here is CASSYTQSSYEQYF. The DNA of the CDR3 is TGTGCCAGCAGTTACACCCAGAGCTCCTACGAGCAGTACTTC.

The chain combines TRBV24-1 with TRBJ2-7; 11 bases are a match to TRBD2. Losses at the gene ends were 9 bases for V and 3 bases for J; bases not matched to a gene: 3. CDR1 and CDR2 (germline): KGHDR, SFDVKD. The CDR3 is 13 residues long. The CDR3 DNA sequence: TGTGCCACCGGTGGGACTAGCGGCTACGAGCAGTACTTC. Its translation: CATGGTSGYEQYF.